This TCR beta chain was profiled in a study of T cells in Graves' hyperthyroidism and ophthalmopathy. Across the study: Peripheral blood was acquired at first diagnosis, ahead of any therapy whatsoever.

As regards this clonotype: What it recognizes is unknown. The junction departs from germline at one end; a sequencing error may be responsible.

Study-level findings and limits: Appearing also in blood were most of the thyroid clonotypes expanded above 0.001. With a median lead of around 6.7 months before onset, the model predicted ophthalmopathy.

TCR beta CDR3 sequences were amplified from RNA transcripts. Researchers ran a first-round RT-PCR on the TCR CDR3 using the HTBI primer set. Via MiXCR, TCRdb re-called the multiplex PCR reads, giving one row per CDR3 protein. Of just under 750,000 distinct CDR3 sequences in the sample, under 45% were seen once. Germline assignment: CDR1 ENHRY and CDR2 SYGVKD. The CDR3 is 12 amino acids. The chain combines TRBV10-3 with TRBJ2-2, with D possibly TRBD2 on 7 matching bases. This clonotype was sampled from a woman aged 40 to 50 with Graves' hyperthyroidism. Sequenced: blood. DNA for the CDR3: TGTGCCAGCAGTGACTCTGGGGGGGGCCTGTTTTTT. This codes for CASSDSGGGLFF.